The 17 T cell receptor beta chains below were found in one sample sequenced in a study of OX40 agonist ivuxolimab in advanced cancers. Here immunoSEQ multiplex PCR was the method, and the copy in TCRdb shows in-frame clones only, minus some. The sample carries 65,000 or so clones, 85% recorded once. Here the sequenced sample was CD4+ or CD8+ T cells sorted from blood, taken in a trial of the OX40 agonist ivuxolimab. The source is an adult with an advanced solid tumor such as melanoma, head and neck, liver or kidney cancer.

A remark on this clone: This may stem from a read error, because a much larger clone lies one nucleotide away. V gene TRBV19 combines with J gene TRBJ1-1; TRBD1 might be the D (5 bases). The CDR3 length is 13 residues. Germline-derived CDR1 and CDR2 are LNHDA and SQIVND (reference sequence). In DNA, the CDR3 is TGTACCAGTAGTATTGGGCAGGGCACTGAAGCTTTCTTT. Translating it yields CTSSIGQGTEAFF.

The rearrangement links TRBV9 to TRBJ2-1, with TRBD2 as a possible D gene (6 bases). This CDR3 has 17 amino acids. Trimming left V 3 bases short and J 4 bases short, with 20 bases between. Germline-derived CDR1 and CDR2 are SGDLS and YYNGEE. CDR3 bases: TGTGCCAGCAGCGCCGCCGGGGAAGCGGGTCCTTACAATGAGCAGTTCTTC. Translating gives CASSAAGEAGPYNEQFF.

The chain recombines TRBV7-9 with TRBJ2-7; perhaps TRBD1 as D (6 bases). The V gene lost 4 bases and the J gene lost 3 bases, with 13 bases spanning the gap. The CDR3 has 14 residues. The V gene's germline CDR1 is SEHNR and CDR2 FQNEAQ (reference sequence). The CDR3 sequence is CASSSRGKVYEQYF. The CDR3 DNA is TGTGCCAGCAGCTCTAGGGGGAAGGTCTACGAGCAGTACTTC.

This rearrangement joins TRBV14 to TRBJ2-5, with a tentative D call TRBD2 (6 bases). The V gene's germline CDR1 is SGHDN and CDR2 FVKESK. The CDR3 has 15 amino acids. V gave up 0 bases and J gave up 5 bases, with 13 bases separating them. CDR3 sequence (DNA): TGTGCCAGCAGCCAAGAGAGGAGGGGTTTTGAGACCCAGTACTTC. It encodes CASSQERRGFETQYF.

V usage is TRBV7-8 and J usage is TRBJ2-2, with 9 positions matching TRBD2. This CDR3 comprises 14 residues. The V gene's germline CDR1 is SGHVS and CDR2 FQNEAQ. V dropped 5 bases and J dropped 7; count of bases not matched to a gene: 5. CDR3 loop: CASSDRAGGGELFF. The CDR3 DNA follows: TGTGCCAGCAGCGACCGAGCGGGAGGCGGGGAGCTGTTTTTT. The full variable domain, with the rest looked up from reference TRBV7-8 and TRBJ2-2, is GAGVSQSPRYKVAKRGQDVALRCDPISGHVSLFWYQQALGQGPEFLTYFQNEAQLDKSGLPSDRFFAERPEGSVSTLKIQRTQQEDSAVYLCASSDRAGGGELFFGEGSRLTVL.

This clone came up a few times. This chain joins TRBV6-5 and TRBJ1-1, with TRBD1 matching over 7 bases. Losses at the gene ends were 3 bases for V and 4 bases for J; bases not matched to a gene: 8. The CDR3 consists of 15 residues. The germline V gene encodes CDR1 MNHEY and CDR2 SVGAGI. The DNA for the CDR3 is TGTGCCAGCAGTTATTCCGCAGGGGGAGGCACTGAAGCTTTCTTT. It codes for CASSYSAGGGTEAFF.

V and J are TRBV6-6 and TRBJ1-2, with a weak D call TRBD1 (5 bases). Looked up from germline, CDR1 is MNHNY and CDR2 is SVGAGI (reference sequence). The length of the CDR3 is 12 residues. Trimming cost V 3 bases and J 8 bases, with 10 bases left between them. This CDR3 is CASSYRQGGYTF. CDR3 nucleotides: TGTGCCAGCAGTTATCGGCAGGGAGGCTACACCTTC.

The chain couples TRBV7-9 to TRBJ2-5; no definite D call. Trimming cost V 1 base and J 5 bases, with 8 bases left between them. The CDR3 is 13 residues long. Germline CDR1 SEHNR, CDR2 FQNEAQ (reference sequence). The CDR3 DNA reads TGTGCCAGCAGCTTAGGATATGGGGAGACCCAGTACTTC. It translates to CASSLGYGETQYF.

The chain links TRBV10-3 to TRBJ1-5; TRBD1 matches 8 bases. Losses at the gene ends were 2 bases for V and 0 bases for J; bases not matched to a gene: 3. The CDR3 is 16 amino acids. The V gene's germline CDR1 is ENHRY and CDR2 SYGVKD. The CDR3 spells CAISETTGDSNQPQHF. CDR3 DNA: TGTGCCATCAGTGAGACGACAGGGGATAGCAATCAGCCCCAGCATTTT.

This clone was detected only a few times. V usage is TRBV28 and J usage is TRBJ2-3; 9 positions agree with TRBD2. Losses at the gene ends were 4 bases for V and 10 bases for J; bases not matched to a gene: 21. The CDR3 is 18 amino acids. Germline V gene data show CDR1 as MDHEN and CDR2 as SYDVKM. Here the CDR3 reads CASSYYASLAGRPAAQYF. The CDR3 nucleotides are TGTGCCAGCAGTTATTATGCGTCACTAGCGGGCCGACCGGCGGCGCAGTATTTT.

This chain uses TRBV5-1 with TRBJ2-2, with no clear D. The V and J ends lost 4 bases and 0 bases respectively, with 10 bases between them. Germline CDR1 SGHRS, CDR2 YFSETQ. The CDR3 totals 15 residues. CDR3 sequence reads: CASSLLTANTGELFF. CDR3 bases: TGCGCCAGCAGCCTCCTCACAGCGAACACCGGGGAGCTGTTTTTT. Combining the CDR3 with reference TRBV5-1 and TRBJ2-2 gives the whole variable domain KAGVTQTPRYLIKTRGQQVTLSCSPISGHRSVSWYQQTPGQGLQFLFEYFSETQRNKGNFPGRFSGRQFSNSRSEMNVSTLELGDSALYLCASSLLTANTGELFFGEGSRLTVL.

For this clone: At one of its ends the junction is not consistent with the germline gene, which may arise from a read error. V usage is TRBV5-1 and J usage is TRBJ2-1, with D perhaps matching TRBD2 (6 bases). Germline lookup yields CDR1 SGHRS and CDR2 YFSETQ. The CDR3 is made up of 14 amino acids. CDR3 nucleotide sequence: TGCGCCAGCACCCGGGAGCCTTCCTCCAATGAGCAGTTCTTC. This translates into CASTREPSSNEQFF. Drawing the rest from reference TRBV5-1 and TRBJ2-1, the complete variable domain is KAGVTQTPRYLIKTRGQQVTLSCSPISGHRSVSWYQQTPGQGLQFLFEYFSETQRNKGNFPGRFSGRQFSNSRSEMNVSTLELGDSALYLCASTREPSSNEQFFGPGTRLTVL.

In DNA form, the CDR3 reads TGTGCCAGCAGAACAGGGGGCGATGAGCAGTTCTTC. As protein: CASRTGGDEQFF. The V and J genes are TRBV19 and TRBJ2-1; 9 nucleotides agree with TRBD1. The junction had 5 bases not matched to a gene; V was cut back by 9 bases and J by 8 bases. The germline gives CDR1 LNHDA, CDR2 SQIVND (reference sequence). The CDR3 totals 12 residues.

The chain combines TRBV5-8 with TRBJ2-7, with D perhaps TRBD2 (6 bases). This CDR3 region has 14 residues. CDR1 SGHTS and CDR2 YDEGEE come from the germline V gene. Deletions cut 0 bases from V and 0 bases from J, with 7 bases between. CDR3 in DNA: TGTGCCAGCAGCTTGGGGACTAACTCCTACGAGCAGTACTTC. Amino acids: CASSLGTNSYEQYF.

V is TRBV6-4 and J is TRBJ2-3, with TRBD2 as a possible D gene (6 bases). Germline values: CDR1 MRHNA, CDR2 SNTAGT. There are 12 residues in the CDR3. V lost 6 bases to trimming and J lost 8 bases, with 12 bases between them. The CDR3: CASRDLGGTQYF. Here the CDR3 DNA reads TGTGCCAGCAGGGACCTCGGGGGTACGCAGTATTTT.

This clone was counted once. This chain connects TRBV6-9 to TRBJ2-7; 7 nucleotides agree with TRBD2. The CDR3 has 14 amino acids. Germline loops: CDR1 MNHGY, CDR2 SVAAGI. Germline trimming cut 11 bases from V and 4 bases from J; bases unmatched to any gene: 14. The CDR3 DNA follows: TGTGCCCCCGGAGCGAGACTAGCTTTTTACGAGCAGTACTTC. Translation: CAPGARLAFYEQYF.

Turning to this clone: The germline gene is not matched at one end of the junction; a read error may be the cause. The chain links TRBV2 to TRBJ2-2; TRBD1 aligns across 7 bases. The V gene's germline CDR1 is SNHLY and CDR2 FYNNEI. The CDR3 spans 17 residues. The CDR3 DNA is TGTGCCAGCAGTCCCACTGTCGACAGGGCGAAGACCGGGGAGCTGTTTTTT. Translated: CASSPTVDRAKTGELFF.